Below are 13 T cell receptor beta chains sequenced from a single sample in a study of PD-1 blockade in classical Hodgkin lymphoma. Sequencing was performed with immunoSEQ multiplex PCR; in TCRdb, only in-frame clones are kept and a portion is missing. The data hold 35,000 to 45,000 clones, with around 71% observed a single time. Each patient experienced a relapse that followed autologous stem cell transplantation, and brentuximab vedotin exposure varied. The sequences come from peripheral blood mononuclear cells (PBMCs), collected at baseline. All receptors come from a human donor with classical Hodgkin lymphoma.

This clone was seen only a few times. In DNA form, the CDR3 reads TGTGCCAGCAGCCTTTCCAGGGGCCCCTACGAGCAGTACTTC. This gives the protein CASSLSRGPYEQYF. The chain is built from TRBV27 and TRBJ2-7, with D possibly being TRBD1 (6 bases). Trimming removed 6 bases from V and 2 bases from J, with 14 bases in between. Germline V gene sequence: CDR1 MNHEY, CDR2 SMNVEV (reference sequence). The CDR3 is made up of 14 amino acids.

A word on this clone: A read error is possible here, since a much larger clone lies one base away. V usage is TRBV18 and J usage is TRBJ1-1; TRBD1 matches 10 bases. J was trimmed by 1 base and V by 0 bases; bases with no gene match: 8. The V gene's germline CDR1 is KGHSH and CDR2 LQKENI. The CDR3 length is 18 residues. The CDR3 DNA follows: TGTGCCAGCTCACCACCCGTAGACAGGGGGCTACCGAACACTGAAGCTTTCTTT. Protein sequence: CASSPPVDRGLPNTEAFF.

V is TRBV25-1 and J is TRBJ2-7; 10 nucleotides align to TRBD1. CDR1 is MGHDK, CDR2 SYGVNS, per germline. The CDR3 sequence is 15 residues long. The junction had 4 bases not matched to a gene; V was cut back by 2 bases and J by 3 bases. The CDR3 sequence: CASSEKGQGLYEQYF. For the CDR3, the DNA is TGTGCCAGCAGTGAAAAGGGACAGGGGCTCTACGAGCAGTACTTC.

The rearrangement uses TRBV6-6 and TRBJ2-5, with 9 bases identical to TRBD1. TRBJ2-7 explains the end of the DNA better; the J call may be wrong. The CDR3 is made up of 14 amino acids. The V gene's germline CDR1 is MNHNY and CDR2 SVGAGI (reference sequence). The CDR3 nucleotides are TGTGCCAGCAGGACCCGGGACAGGGCTCACGAGCAGTACTTC. It yields the protein CASRTRDRAHEQYF.

V usage is TRBV9 and J usage is TRBJ2-7; TRBD1 agrees at 7 bases. The CDR3 runs to 12 residues. With 4 bases clipped from V and 7 bases from J, the junction kept 5 bases outside the gene matches. Germline CDR1 and CDR2: SGDLS and YYNGEE. The CDR3 sequence is CASSSRQGEQYF. In nucleotides, the CDR3 is TGTGCCAGCAGCTCCAGACAGGGAGAGCAGTACTTC.

The chain has TRBV21-1 and TRBJ2-1; the listed D gene, TRBD1, was not tested against the DNA. TRBV21-1 is an annotated pseudogene. CDR3 size: 18 residues. This chain's CDR3 is CASSKIRTGSSSYNEQFF. The CDR3 DNA reads TGTGCCAGCAGCAAAATTCGGACAGGATCCAGCTCCTACAATGAGCAGTTCTTC.

This clone is medium-sized by share. The rearrangement joins TRBV9 to TRBJ2-7, with D possibly matching TRBD2 (5 bases). Trimming cost V 0 bases and J 5 bases, with 12 bases left between them. Germline loops: CDR1 SGDLS, CDR2 YYNGEE. This CDR3 is 14 amino acids long. The CDR3 nucleotides are TGTGCCAGCAGCGTAGCGGGAACTTTCGACGAGCAGTACTTC. Translated: CASSVAGTFDEQYF.

The chain's CDR3 is CASSSRLVLHEQFF. The CDR3 DNA follows: TGTGCCAGCAGTTCGAGACTAGTTCTCCATGAGCAGTTCTTC. The chain carries TRBV28 and TRBJ2-1; D perhaps matches TRBD2 (6 bases). The germline V and J ends were trimmed by 4 bases and 8 bases, with 15 bases remaining between them. CDR1 and CDR2 (germline): MDHEN, SYDVKM. The length of the CDR3 is 14 residues.

The J gene is TRBJ1-2, the V gene TRBV6-6; D not certain. Germline CDR1 MNHNY, CDR2 SVGAGI (reference sequence). CDR3 size: 13 residues. Trimming shortened V by 6 bases and J by 8 bases, and 16 bases separated the two germline ends. The CDR3 sequence is CASSSPAVYGYTF. The CDR3 DNA follows: TGTGCCAGCAGCTCACCGGCCGTTTACGGCTACACCTTC.

This rearrangement joins TRBV28 to TRBJ2-3, with a possible D match to TRBD2 (5 bases). V was pared by 1 base and J by 1 base, with 15 bases between. CDR1 and CDR2 (germline): MDHEN, SYDVKM. This CDR3 spans 17 amino acids. For the CDR3, the DNA is TGTGCCAGCAGTTTATTGTCTGGGAGTCGGGGCACAGATACGCAGTATTTT. Amino acid sequence: CASSLLSGSRGTDTQYF.

This clone turned up a few times. The chain has TRBV15 and TRBJ1-2; weak D call: TRBD1 (6 bases). Trimming removed 0 bases at V and 8 bases at J, with 16 bases between. The CDR3 is 15 residues long. In germline, CDR1 is LNHNV, CDR2 YYDKDF (reference sequence). This chain's CDR3 is CATSRDRGRGRGYTF. CDR3 DNA: TGTGCCACCAGCAGAGATCGGGGGCGAGGAAGAGGCTACACCTTC.

The rearrangement links TRBV5-6 to TRBJ1-2; no definite D call. CDR1 and CDR2 (germline): SGHDT, YYEEEE. Trimming left V 3 bases short and J 8 bases short, with 8 bases between. This CDR3 is built from 11 residues. Here the CDR3 reads CASSYDEGYTF. The CDR3 DNA is TGTGCCAGCAGCTACGACGAAGGCTACACCTTC.

The chain employs TRBV6-5 and TRBJ2-7; 7 bases are a match to TRBD1. The V gene end was trimmed by 6 bases and the J gene end by 1 base; junction bases not matched to a gene: 6. The CDR3 is 14 amino acids. Germline V gene sequence: CDR1 MNHEY, CDR2 SVGAGI. The CDR3 DNA is TGTGCCAGCAGACTCGGACAGGAGTCCTACGAGCAGTACTTC. Amino acids: CASRLGQESYEQYF.